This T cell receptor (beta chain) was found in a study of blood T cell repertoires in COVID-19. Whole-study context: T cells, B-cell-depleted T cells, or PBMCs supplied cDNA or gDNA.

Germline V gene lookup returns CDR1 ENHRY and CDR2 SYGVKD. There are 15 residues in the CDR3. V trimming: 7 bases; J trimming: 7 bases; junction bases outside the gene matches: 14. Clones were read by immunoSEQ multiplex PCR, and TCRdb kept only the in-frame ones, dropping some. The sample lists about 130,000 clones, about 80% occurring once. Those enrolled, adults aged roughly 18 to 95 years, came from about two dozen US areas. Participant reports of clinical history set cohort assignment. This clonotype was obtained from a man in his forties with acute COVID-19. The J gene is TRBJ1-2, the V gene TRBV10-3, with 8 bases identical to TRBD1. Sequenced input: PBMCs or T cells enriched from blood (not recorded which). Written as DNA, the CDR3 is TGTGCCATCAAATCGTTGGACAGGGAGGTTGGTGGCTACACCTTC. This translates into CAIKSLDREVGGYTF.